The 18 T cell receptor beta chains listed next were all sequenced from one sample in a study of T cells in Graves' hyperthyroidism and ophthalmopathy. Researchers amplified the TCR beta CDR3 regions from RNA transcripts. First-round RT-PCR with HTBI primers amplified the TCR CDR3 region. MiXCR was run by TCRdb on the multiplex PCR reads, yielding one entry per CDR3 protein. The sample yields around 440,000 distinct CDR3 sequences, around 14% seen once. Input material: blood. Source of these receptors: a woman aged 18-29 years with Graves' hyperthyroidism.

The chain combines TRBV11-2 with TRBJ2-5, with D perhaps matching TRBD1 (6 bases). Germline CDR1 and CDR2: SGHAT and FQNNGV. Trimming cost V 4 bases and J 2 bases, with 17 bases left between them. This CDR3 comprises 16 residues. The CDR3 reads CASSSVRGTTQETQYF. The CDR3 DNA follows: TGTGCCAGCAGCTCTGTGAGGGGGACAACTCAAGAGACCCAGTACTTC.

This clonotype occurred a few times. The rearrangement uses TRBV9 and TRBJ1-1; D possibly corresponds to TRBD1 (6 bases). Germline V gene lookup returns CDR1 SGDLS and CDR2 YYNGEE. V was trimmed by 0 bases and J by 0 bases, leaving 15 bases between them. CDR3 length: 17 residues. The CDR3 is CASSVAGALIMNTEAFF. The DNA for the CDR3 is TGTGCCAGCAGCGTAGCAGGGGCGCTTATCATGAACACTGAAGCTTTCTTT.

This clonotype appeared a few times. The chain has TRBV6-6 and TRBJ2-5; D ambiguous. The germline V and J ends were trimmed by 0 bases and 1 base, with 9 bases remaining between them. This CDR3 comprises 15 residues. The germline V gene encodes CDR1 MNHNY and CDR2 SVGAGI (reference sequence). CDR3 sequence reads: CASSYSIQFQETQYF. The CDR3 DNA reads as TGTGCCAGCAGTTACTCGATCCAATTCCAAGAGACCCAGTACTTC.

This clonotype was recorded at least ten times. The V and J genes are TRBV19 and TRBJ2-5, with D uncertain. CDR1 LNHDA and CDR2 SQIVND come from the germline V gene (reference sequence). Trimming took 3 bases from V and 2 from J, leaving 10 bases between them. The CDR3 has 14 amino acids. The CDR3 spells CASSIYGGQETQYF. In DNA form, the CDR3 reads TGTGCCAGTAGTATTTATGGCGGTCAAGAGACCCAGTACTTC.

The table lists this clonotype with a few counts. The chain links TRBV20-1 to TRBJ2-2, with 7 bases identical to TRBD1. V shed 4 bases, J shed 2 bases, and the junction held 1 base outside the gene matches. Germline V lookup: CDR1 DFQATT, CDR2 SNEGSKA (reference sequence). The CDR3 is 13 amino acids. CDR3 protein: CSAKGANTGELFF. CDR3 coding DNA: TGCAGTGCTAAGGGGGCCAACACCGGGGAGCTGTTTTTT.

This clonotype has a count of ten or more. The rearrangement joins TRBV6-1 to TRBJ1-5; 9 bases agree with TRBD1. CDR1 and CDR2 from the germline V gene are MNHNS and SASEGT. V was clipped by 9 bases and J by 11 bases; unmatched bases: 26. The CDR3 is 18 residues long. The CDR3 loop is CARLDRGDAAATTLTQHF. DNA of the CDR3: TGTGCCAGACTCGACAGGGGGGACGCGGCGGCGACGACCCTTACCCAGCATTTT.

This clonotype was found many times. The chain combines TRBV20-1 with TRBJ2-7, with D perhaps being TRBD1 or TRBD2 (6 bases each). This CDR3 comprises 14 residues. CDR1 DFQATT and CDR2 SNEGSKA come from the germline V gene (reference sequence). The CDR3 here is CSVKGGESPYEQYF. The CDR3 DNA reads as TGCAGCGTAAAGGGGGGAGAGTCCCCTTACGAGCAGTACTTC.

Ten or more counts support this clonotype. The chain employs TRBV7-9 and TRBJ2-2; unclear D gene. Germline CDR1 SEHNR, CDR2 FQNEAQ (reference sequence). Trimming stripped 3 bases from V and 4 bases from J, with 9 bases between. This CDR3 has 14 residues. CDR3 region: CASSFDISTGELFF. For the CDR3, the DNA is TGTGCCAGCAGCTTTGACATTTCCACCGGGGAGCTGTTTTTT.

The rearrangement uses TRBV20-1 and TRBJ2-5; D gene uncertain. The V and J ends lost 6 bases and 1 base respectively, with 15 bases between them. The CDR3 covers 14 residues. Germline assignment: CDR1 DFQATT and CDR2 SNEGSKA (reference sequence). CDR3 coding DNA: TGCAGTGCCGACACGGTTCTCGGCCAAGAGACCCAGTACTTC. Residues: CSADTVLGQETQYF.

In this sample, this clonotype turned up a few times. The V call is TRBV3-1, the J call TRBJ1-1, with 7 bases matching TRBD1. The germline gives CDR1 LGHDT, CDR2 YNNKEL (reference sequence). The CDR3 loop spans 14 amino acids. Unmatched junction bases numbered 13, after V lost 4 bases and J lost 11 bases. Written as DNA, the CDR3 is TGTGCCAGCAGCCCGGATTCGACAGGGAAATTGGCTTTCTTT. Translation gives CASSPDSTGKLAFF.

At least ten counts were recorded for this clonotype. The rearrangement joins TRBV20-1 to TRBJ1-1; D gene uncertain. CDR3 size: 13 residues. V lost 5 bases, J lost 1 base, and 11 bases lay in between. Per germline, CDR1 DFQATT and CDR2 SNEGSKA (reference sequence). The CDR3 nucleotides read TGCAGTGCTTACAGTCAGCAGAACACTGAAGCTTTCTTT. It specifies CSAYSQQNTEAFF.

Turning to this clonotype: A single base separates this from a much larger clone, so it may be a read error. This chain connects TRBV4-3 to TRBJ2-7; TRBD2 is a possible D gene (5 bases). The germline CDR1 and CDR2 sequences are LGHNA and YSLEER. This CDR3 spans 15 amino acids. CDR3 in DNA: TGCTCCAGCAGCCAGGTCGACGACGGGAACTACGAGCAGTACTTC. Encoded protein: CSSSQVDDGNYEQYF.

This clonotype has ten or more counts. The chain is built from TRBV6-1 and TRBJ2-7, with D possibly being TRBD2 (6 bases). V lost 8 bases and J lost 1, with 12 bases in between. The CDR3 covers 13 residues. Germline-derived CDR1 and CDR2 are MNHNS and SASEGT. CDR3 nucleotides: TGTGCCAGCGCCCTAGCGAGATCCTACGAGCAGTACTTC. The encoded protein is CASALARSYEQYF.

As regards this clonotype: A much larger clonotype is one base distant, so this may be a read error. The chain links TRBV20-1 to TRBJ2-7, with D possibly matching TRBD1 (6 bases). The germline V gene has CDR1 DFQATT and CDR2 SNEGSKA (reference sequence). The CDR3 spans 16 residues. The V gene lost 5 bases and the J gene lost 4 bases, with 24 bases spanning the gap. CDR3 residues: CSAGIRDTPRNYEQYF. The CDR3 region has the DNA TGCAGTGCTGGAATCCGGGACACCCCACGGAATTACGAGCAGTACTTC.

This clonotype came up many times. This chain links TRBV7-8 with TRBJ1-5; weak D call: TRBD1 (5 bases). Germline V gives CDR1 SGHVS, CDR2 FQNEAQ. This CDR3 comprises 14 residues. V was pared by 1 base and J by 3 bases, with 7 bases between. In DNA, the CDR3 is TGTGCCAGCAGCTTAGTGGGGGACAATCAGCCCCAGCATTTT. It encodes CASSLVGDNQPQHF.

This clonotype showed up just a few times. The chain is built from TRBV6-1 and TRBJ2-1; possible D gene TRBD2, 7 bases. V gave up 5 bases and J gave up 5 bases, with 16 bases separating them. The length of the CDR3 is 15 residues. Germline V gives CDR1 MNHNS, CDR2 SASEGT. The chain's CDR3 is CASSRWGGRDNEQFF. As DNA, the CDR3 is TGTGCCAGCAGTCGATGGGGGGGCCGTGACAATGAGCAGTTCTTC.

This clonotype was recorded a few times. The chain is built from TRBV10-2 and TRBJ2-2, with 9 bases fitting TRBD2. Germline V gene lookup returns CDR1 WSHSY and CDR2 SAAADI. This CDR3 has 16 residues. The junction had 11 bases not matched to a gene; V was cut back by 7 bases and J by 5 bases. The CDR3, as DNA: TGCGCCAGCAAACAGCTAGCGGGGACGGGAACCGGGGAGCTGTTTTTT. This translates into CASKQLAGTGTGELFF.

This clonotype was seen at least ten times. This chain connects TRBV5-1 to TRBJ2-1; no clear D. CDR1 is SGHRS, CDR2 YFSETQ, per germline. V lost 4 bases, J lost 7 bases, and 12 bases lay in between. This CDR3 has 13 amino acids. The CDR3 spells CASSPTFGNEQFF. DNA of the CDR3: TGCGCCAGCAGCCCCACATTCGGGAATGAGCAGTTCTTC.